This TCR beta chain appears in the sequencing data of a study of CD8+ T cells in alopecia areata. Study at large: Treated patients took oral tofacitinib at 5 to 10 mg twice daily.

RNA was extracted and reverse transcribed into cDNA as the sequencing template. Here immunoSEQ multiplex PCR was the method, and the copy in TCRdb shows in-frame clones only, minus some. This sample has more than 150,000 clones, with about 51% found just once. CDR1 and CDR2 from the germline V gene are PRHDT and FYEKMQ (reference sequence). V lost 4 bases to trimming and J lost 2 bases; unmatched junction nucleotides: 11. The CDR3 loop spans 17 amino acids. Concerning this clone: Antigen unknown.

Points from the study as a whole: Relative to normal scalp, lesional scalp, especially alopecia totalis/universalis, showed higher clonality. Tissue-resident alphabeta T cells belonging to normal skin likewise get sequenced within scalp specimens.

The chain joins TRBV13 to TRBJ1-2, with 9 bases that match TRBD1. This clonotype was obtained from a human donor with alopecia areata. The specimen comprised CD8+ T cells sorted from blood, sampled at week 0. For the CDR3, the DNA is TGTGCCAGCAGCTCCCGGGACAGGGCGAATATGAACTATGGCTACACCTTC. Protein: CASSSRDRANMNYGYTF.